Described below is a single TCR beta chain sequence and its context. The CDR3 is 14 amino acids. In germline, CDR1 is SGHRS, CDR2 YFSETQ. V was pared by 0 bases and J by 4 bases, with 10 bases between. The assay was run at deep level. Measured with immunoSEQ multiplex PCR; TCRdb has only the in-frame clones, and not every one. The sample shows more than 450,000 clones, around 79% of them seen only once. This sample is drawn from a study of shared clonotypes between healthy human individuals. The overall study: Donor composition was two women and three men, aged 18 to 49.

The sample was PBMCs. The clonotype was recovered from a woman between 35 and 50 years old in good health. Some clones in this sample may be carry-over from other donors' samples. The gene calls are TRBV5-1 and TRBJ1-1; the D gene is possibly TRBD1 (5 bases). In nucleotides, the CDR3 is TGCGCCAGCAGCTTGGCTTTGGGGGGCACTGAAGCTTTCTTT. Protein sequence: CASSLALGGTEAFF. The whole variable domain, remainder taken from reference TRBV5-1 and TRBJ1-1, is KAGVTQTPRYLIKTRGQQVTLSCSPISGHRSVSWYQQTPGQGLQFLFEYFSETQRNKGNFPGRFSGRQFSNSRSEMNVSTLELGDSALYLCASSLALGGTEAFFGQGTRLTVV.